This T cell receptor (beta chain) was observed in a study of blood T cell repertoires in COVID-19. Study at large: Both acute and convalescent COVID-19 samples were obtained from the United States, Italy and Spain.

Germline CDR1 SEHNR, CDR2 FQNEAQ (reference sequence). V dropped 4 bases and J dropped 2 bases, with 16 bases sitting between them. The CDR3 totals 16 residues. Assay: immunoSEQ multiplex PCR; the TCRdb copy retains only in-frame clones and omits some. The sample carries a few hundred thousand clones, about 90% recorded once. This rearrangement joins TRBV7-9 to TRBJ2-3, with D tentatively TRBD2 (6 bases). The sequencing sample was made of PBMCs or T cells enriched from blood (not recorded which). This TCR was sampled from a woman younger than 30 with acute COVID-19. CDR3 sequence: CASSSTSPGATDTQYF. CDR3 nucleotides: TGTGCCAGCAGCTCAACTTCCCCGGGAGCCACAGATACGCAGTATTTT. Using reference TRBV7-9 and TRBJ2-3 for the parts outside the CDR3, the full variable domain is DTGVSQNPRHKITKRGQNVTFRCDPISEHNRLYWYRQTLGQGPEFLTYFQNEAQLEKSRLLSDRFSAERPKGSFSTLEIQRTEQGDSAMYLCASSSTSPGATDTQYFGPGTRLTVL.